This TCR beta chain was profiled in a study of T cell responses to AZD1222 COVID-19 vaccine. Overall study findings and caveats: At baseline, just six or seven AZD1222 recipients tested seropositive. Repertoires were obtained only post-peak T cell response. Distributed over spike, vaccine-associated CD4 TCRs predominated at 160-218 and 743-854. Regions left unmutated in variants are reportedly the target of nearly half of spike-specific TCRs.

A remark on this clone: The antigen is not known.

Looked up from germline, CDR1 is MDHEN and CDR2 is SYDVKM. This CDR3 has 17 residues. V gave up 2 bases and J gave up 1 base, with 17 bases separating them. Using immunoSEQ multiplex PCR, the repertoire was profiled, and TCRdb retains in-frame clones only, with some absent. The sample lists tens of thousands of clones, over 80% seen once, with approximately 5.8% in the top ten. This sequence originates from an adult in good health. Sample: peripheral blood, taken on day 0 of AZD1222 vaccination. V usage is TRBV28 and J usage is TRBJ1-1; D is unresolved. The CDR3, as DNA: TGTGCCAGCAGTTTAGGGAGGACGGCTTGGGGGAACACTGAAGCTTTCTTT. This gives the protein CASSLGRTAWGNTEAFF.